Listed below are T cell receptor beta chains from one sample, sequenced in a study of T cells in Graves' hyperthyroidism and ophthalmopathy. TCRdb analysed the multiplex PCR reads with MiXCR anew, one entry per CDR3 protein. This sample yields about 710,000 distinct CDR3 sequences, of which roughly 15% are seen a single time; under 10% belongs to the top ten. Sequencing was performed on blood. These receptors were taken from a man aged 18 to 35 with Graves' hyperthyroidism. CDR3s include the opening cysteine and the closing phenylalanine or tryptophan. The order of the fields is V gene, J gene, clone size, D gene, CDR3 DNA, CDR3 protein. A D gene is named only where the DNA matches it firmly. Size tells how often a clone was seen (once, few, many) or the class of an expanded clone, and some rows leave it out.

>TRBV20-1|TRBJ2-3|many|TRBD2
TGCAGTGCTAGAAGAAGGACTAGCGGGAGTGCGGATACGCAGTATTTT
CSARRRTSGSADTQYF
>TRBV20-1|TRBJ1-1|many|-
TGCAGTGCTAGGGACGGGGGAGAAGCTTTCTTT
CSARDGGEAFF
>TRBV28|TRBJ2-7|few|TRBD1
TGTGCCAGCAGTGGGAAGGGACAGGGCGGCGAGCAGTACTTC
CASSGKGQGGEQYF
>TRBV7-9|TRBJ1-1|many|-
TGTGCCAGCATCCCAGGGGTTCCGAACACTGAAGCTTTCTTT
CASIPGVPNTEAFF
>TRBV7-8|TRBJ1-3|-|-
TGTGCCAGCAGCTCGAGCGCAGGTGACTCTGGAAACACCATATATTTT
CASSSSAGDSGNTIYF
>TRBV28|TRBJ1-1|-|-
TGTGCCAGCAGTAGCCGACGGATTGAAGCTTTCTTT
CASSSRRIEAFF
>TRBV7-2|TRBJ2-7|few|-
TGTGCCAGCACTGAGGGTGGGGACAATTTTTGGGAGCAGTACTTC
CASTEGGDNFWEQYF
>TRBV9|TRBJ2-7|-|TRBD2
TGTGCCAGCAGCGTAGCGGGAGGGGCGGTGGAGCAGTACTTC
CASSVAGGAVEQYF
>TRBV4-1|TRBJ1-1|-|-
TGCGCCAGCAGCCCACGACTGATCTCCACTCACATGAACACTGAAGCTTTCTTT
CASSPRLISTHMNTEAFF
>TRBV24-1|TRBJ2-1|-|TRBD2
TGTGCCACCAGTGATCGACTTAGCGGGCCTGCTTTCGATGAGCAGTTCTTC
CATSDRLSGPAFDEQFF
>TRBV20-1|TRBJ2-7|many|TRBD2
TGCAGTGCTAGACGGCTAGCGGACGGGTACGAGCAGTACTTC
CSARRLADGYEQYF
>TRBV20-1|TRBJ1-5|-|-
TGCAGTGCTAGAGAACAGGCCTATAGCAATCAGCCCCAGCATTTT
CSAREQAYSNQPQHF
>TRBV12-3/TRBV12-4|TRBJ1-6|few|-
TGTGCCAGCAGTCCCGACAGCTCGATCGGGAATTCACCCCTCCACTTT
CASSPDSSIGNSPLHF
>TRBV24-1|TRBJ2-2|few|-
TGTGCCACCAGTGATTTGTCGGCAGACCCCACCGGGGAGCTGTTTTTT
CATSDLSADPTGELFF
>TRBV5-5|TRBJ2-1|few|TRBD2
TGTGCCAGCAGCCAAGGGAGGGATTACTATGAGCAGTTCTTC
CASSQGRDYYEQFF
>TRBV9|TRBJ1-2|-|-
TGTGCCAGCAGCGTTCAGGAGGCTAACTATGGCTACACCTTC
CASSVQEANYGYTF
>TRBV9|TRBJ2-1|few|TRBD2
TGTGCCAGCAGCGCGAGAAGCGGGAAGTTGAATGAGCAGTTCTTC
CASSARSGKLNEQFF